Given below is one TCR beta chain in context. Its antigen is not known. The data were obtained in a study of cytomegalovirus exposure and HLA in healthy donors. The study, taken as a whole, reports: In a later analysis, donors in an Asian-associated ancestry cluster reportedly had fewer N-insertions in productive TCRs than the cohort mean. Later analysis identified a missense DCLRE1C variant that was linked to TCR beta V- and J-gene trimming. Highly shared variants forming one cluster were likely a sequencing artifact.

At the time of sampling, donors were nominally healthy, though unrecorded immune exposures were likely. PCR used 60 Vbeta primers and 13 Jbeta primers. Profiling relied on immunoSEQ multiplex PCR, and the TCRdb table lists in-frame clones only, not all of them. Of 250,000 to 300,000 clones listed, 80% to 95% are singletons. This CDR3 comprises 14 residues. Germline assignment: CDR1 GTSNPN and CDR2 SVGIG (reference sequence). J was trimmed by 6 bases and V by 1 base; bases with no gene match: 4. The TCR sequence derives from a girl aged 2-10 years in good health and CMV-seronegative. The sequenced material came from PBMCs. The chain has TRBV30 and TRBJ2-1, with TRBD1 identical over 9 bases. In nucleotides, the CDR3 is TGTGCCTGGAGTGGGGGGACAGGGCTCAATGAGCAGTTCTTC. Its protein is CAWSGGTGLNEQFF.